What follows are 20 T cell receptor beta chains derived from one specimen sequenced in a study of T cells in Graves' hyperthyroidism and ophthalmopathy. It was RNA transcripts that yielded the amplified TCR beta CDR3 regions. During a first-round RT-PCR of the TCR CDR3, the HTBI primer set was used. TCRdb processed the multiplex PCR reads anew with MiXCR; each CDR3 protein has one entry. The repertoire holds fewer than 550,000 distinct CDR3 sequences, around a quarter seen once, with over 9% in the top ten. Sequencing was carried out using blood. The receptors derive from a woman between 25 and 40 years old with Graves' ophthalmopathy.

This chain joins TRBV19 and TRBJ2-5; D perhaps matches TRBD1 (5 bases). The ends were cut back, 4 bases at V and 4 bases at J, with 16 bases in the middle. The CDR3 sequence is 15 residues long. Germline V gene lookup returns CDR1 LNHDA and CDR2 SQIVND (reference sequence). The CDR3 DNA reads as TGTGCCAGTAGTACTCAGTGGGGCCCTGGAGAGACCCAGTACTTC. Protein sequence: CASSTQWGPGETQYF.

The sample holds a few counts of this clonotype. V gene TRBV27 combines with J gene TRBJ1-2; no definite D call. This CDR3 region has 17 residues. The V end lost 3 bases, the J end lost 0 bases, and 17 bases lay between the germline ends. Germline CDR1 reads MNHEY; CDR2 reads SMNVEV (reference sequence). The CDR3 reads CASSFTSSRLANYGYTF. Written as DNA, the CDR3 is TGTGCCAGCAGTTTTACCTCTTCACGGTTAGCTAACTATGGCTACACCTTC.

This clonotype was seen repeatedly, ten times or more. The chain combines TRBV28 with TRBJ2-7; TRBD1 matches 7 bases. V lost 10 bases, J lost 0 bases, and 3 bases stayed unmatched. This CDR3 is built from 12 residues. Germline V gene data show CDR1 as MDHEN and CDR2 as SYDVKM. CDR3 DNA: TGTGCCACCACAGGGGTCTCCTACGAGCAGTACTTC. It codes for CATTGVSYEQYF.

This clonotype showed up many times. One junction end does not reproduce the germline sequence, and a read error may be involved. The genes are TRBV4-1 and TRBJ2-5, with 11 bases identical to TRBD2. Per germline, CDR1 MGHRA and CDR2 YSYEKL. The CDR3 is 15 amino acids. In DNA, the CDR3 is TGTGCCAGCAGCTTAGGGACTAGCGGAGGAGAGACCCAGTACTTC. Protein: CASSLGTSGGETQYF.

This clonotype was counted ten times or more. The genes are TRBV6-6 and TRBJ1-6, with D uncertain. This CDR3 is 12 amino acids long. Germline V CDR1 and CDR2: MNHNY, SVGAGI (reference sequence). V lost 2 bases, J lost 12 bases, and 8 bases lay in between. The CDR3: CASSYGIGPLHF. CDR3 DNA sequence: TGTGCCAGCAGTTACGGAATTGGACCCCTCCACTTT.

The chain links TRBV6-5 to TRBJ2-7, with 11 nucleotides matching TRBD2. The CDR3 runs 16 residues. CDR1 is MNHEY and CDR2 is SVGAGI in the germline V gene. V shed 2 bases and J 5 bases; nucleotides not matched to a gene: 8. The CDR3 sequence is CASSYRGLAARDEQYF. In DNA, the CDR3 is TGTGCCAGCAGTTACCGGGGACTAGCGGCCCGGGACGAGCAGTACTTC.

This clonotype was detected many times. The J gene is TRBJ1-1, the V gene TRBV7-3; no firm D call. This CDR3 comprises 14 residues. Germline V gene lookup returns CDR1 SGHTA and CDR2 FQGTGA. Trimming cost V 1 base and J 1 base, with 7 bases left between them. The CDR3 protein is CASSLRAENTEAFF. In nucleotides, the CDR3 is TGTGCCAGCAGCTTAAGAGCGGAGAACACTGAAGCTTTCTTT.

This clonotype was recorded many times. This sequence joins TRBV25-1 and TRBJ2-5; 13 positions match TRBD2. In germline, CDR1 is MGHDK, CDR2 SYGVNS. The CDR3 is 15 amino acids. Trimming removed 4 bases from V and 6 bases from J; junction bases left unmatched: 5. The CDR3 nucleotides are TGTGCCAGCAGTGCCCAACTAGCGGGGGGGCAGACCCAGTACTTC. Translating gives CASSAQLAGGQTQYF.

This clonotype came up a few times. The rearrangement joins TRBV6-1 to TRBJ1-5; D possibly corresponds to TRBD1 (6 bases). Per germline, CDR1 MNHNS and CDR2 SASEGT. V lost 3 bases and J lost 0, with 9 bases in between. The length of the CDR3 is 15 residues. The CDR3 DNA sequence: TGTGCCAGCAGTGATGGGGGCCATAGCAATCAGCCCCAGCATTTT. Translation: CASSDGGHSNQPQHF.

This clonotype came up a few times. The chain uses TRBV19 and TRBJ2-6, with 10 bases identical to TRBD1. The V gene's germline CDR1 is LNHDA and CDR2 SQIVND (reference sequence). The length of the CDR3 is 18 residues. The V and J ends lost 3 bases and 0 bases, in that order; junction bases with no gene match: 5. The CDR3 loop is CASSILGTGASGANVLTF. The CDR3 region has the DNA TGTGCCAGTAGTATTCTTGGGACAGGGGCCTCTGGGGCCAACGTCCTGACTTTC.

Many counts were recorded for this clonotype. In nucleotides, the CDR3 is TGTGCCAGCAGATATACCGGGACAGGGCCGTCACCCCTCCACTTT. This sequence encodes CASRYTGTGPSPLHF. V gene TRBV6-2 or TRBV6-3 combines with J gene TRBJ1-6; 9 positions match TRBD1. The CDR3 loop spans 15 amino acids. Germline CDR1 MNHEY, CDR2 SVGEGT. Trimming took 6 bases from V and 10 from J; bases not matched to a gene: 10.

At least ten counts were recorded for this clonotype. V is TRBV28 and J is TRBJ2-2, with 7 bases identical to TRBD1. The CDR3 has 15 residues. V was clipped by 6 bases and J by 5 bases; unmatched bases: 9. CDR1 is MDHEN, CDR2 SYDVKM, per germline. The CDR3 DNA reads TGTGCCAGCAGCCATGTTTACAGGGGAACCGGGGAGCTGTTTTTT. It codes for CASSHVYRGTGELFF. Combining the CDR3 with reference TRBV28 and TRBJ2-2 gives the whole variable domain DVKVTQSSRYLVKRTGEKVFLECVQDMDHENMFWYRQDPGLGLRLIYFSYDVKMKEKGDIPEGYSVSREKKERFSLILESASTNQTSMYLCASSHVYRGTGELFFGEGSRLTVL.

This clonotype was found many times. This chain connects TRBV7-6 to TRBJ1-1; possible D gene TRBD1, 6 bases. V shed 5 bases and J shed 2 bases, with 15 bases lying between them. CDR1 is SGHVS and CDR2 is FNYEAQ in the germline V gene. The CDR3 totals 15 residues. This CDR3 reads CASSQDRDINTEAFF. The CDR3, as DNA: TGTGCCAGCAGCCAAGACCGGGACATTAACACTGAAGCTTTCTTT.

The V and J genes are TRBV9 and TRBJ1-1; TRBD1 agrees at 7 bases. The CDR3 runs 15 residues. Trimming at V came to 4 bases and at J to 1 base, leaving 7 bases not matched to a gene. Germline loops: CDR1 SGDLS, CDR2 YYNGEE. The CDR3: CASSILQGSNTEAFF. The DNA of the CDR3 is TGTGCCAGCAGCATCTTACAGGGGTCGAACACTGAAGCTTTCTTT.

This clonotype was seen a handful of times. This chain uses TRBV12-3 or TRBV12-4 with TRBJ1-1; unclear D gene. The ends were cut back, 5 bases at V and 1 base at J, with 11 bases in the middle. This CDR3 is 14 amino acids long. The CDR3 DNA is TGTGCCAGCAGTGCTAGCGCTGGGAACACTGAAGCTTTCTTT. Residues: CASSASAGNTEAFF.

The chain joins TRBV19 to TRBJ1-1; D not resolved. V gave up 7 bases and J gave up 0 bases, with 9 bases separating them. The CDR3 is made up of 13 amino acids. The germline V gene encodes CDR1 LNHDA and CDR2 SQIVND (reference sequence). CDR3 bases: TGTGCCAGTATTAGTTACATGAACACTGAAGCTTTCTTT. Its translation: CASISYMNTEAFF.

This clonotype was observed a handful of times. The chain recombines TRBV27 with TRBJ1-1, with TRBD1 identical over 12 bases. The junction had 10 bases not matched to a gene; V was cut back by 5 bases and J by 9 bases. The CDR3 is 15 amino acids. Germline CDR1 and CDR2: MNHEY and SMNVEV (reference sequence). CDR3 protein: CASSERDRGLVKAFF. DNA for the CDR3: TGTGCCAGCAGTGAAAGGGACAGGGGGCTCGTGAAAGCTTTCTTT.

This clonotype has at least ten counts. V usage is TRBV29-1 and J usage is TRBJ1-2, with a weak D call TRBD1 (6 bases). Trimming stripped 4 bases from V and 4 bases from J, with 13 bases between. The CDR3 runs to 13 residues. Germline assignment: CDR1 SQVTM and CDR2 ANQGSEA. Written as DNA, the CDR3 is TGCAGCGTTGCTTCGGACAGCATCTATGGCTACACCTTC. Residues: CSVASDSIYGYTF.

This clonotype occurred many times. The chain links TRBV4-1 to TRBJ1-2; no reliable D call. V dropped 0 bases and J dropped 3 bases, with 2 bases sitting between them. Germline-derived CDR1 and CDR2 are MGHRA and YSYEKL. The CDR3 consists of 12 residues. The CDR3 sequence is CASSQDYYGYTF. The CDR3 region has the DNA TGCGCCAGCAGCCAAGATTACTATGGCTACACCTTC.

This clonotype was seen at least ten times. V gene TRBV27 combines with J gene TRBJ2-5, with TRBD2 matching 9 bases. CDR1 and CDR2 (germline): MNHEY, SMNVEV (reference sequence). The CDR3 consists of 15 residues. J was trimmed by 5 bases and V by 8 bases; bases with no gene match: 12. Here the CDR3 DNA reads TGTGCCAGCGGGGTAGCGGGGGCCCTCGGGGAGACCCAGTACTTC. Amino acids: CASGVAGALGETQYF.